One sample yielded the 12 T cell receptor beta chains listed below, sequenced in a study of CD8+ T cells in alopecia areata. RNA was isolated and reverse transcribed to cDNA, the sequencing template. The method was immunoSEQ multiplex PCR; TCRdb's version includes in-frame clones alone and lacks a portion of them. The data show more than 150,000 clones, around 55% seen once. This specimen was CD8+ T cells sorted from blood, taken at week 0. These receptors came from a human donor with alopecia areata.

The V call is TRBV2, the J call TRBJ2-1, with D maybe TRBD1 (7 bases). The CDR3 spans 14 residues. Trimming pared 7 bases from V and 7 bases from J, leaving 17 bases between. Germline V gene lookup returns CDR1 SNHLY and CDR2 FYNNEI. The CDR3 coding sequence is TGTGCCAGCACTTCAGGGGGGACCCTGAATGAGCAGTTCTTC. Translated, it gives CASTSGGTLNEQFF.

This clone was seen only once. The chain links TRBV6-5 to TRBJ1-5; unclear D gene. The CDR3 consists of 15 residues. Deletions cut 0 bases from V and 6 bases from J, with 12 bases between. Germline CDR1 and CDR2: MNHEY and SVGAGI. CDR3 DNA sequence: TGTGCCAGCAGTTACTCGAGGGCCTCAGGTCAGCCCCAGCATTTT. As protein: CASSYSRASGQPQHF.

This clone came up many times. The chain is built from TRBV7-6 and TRBJ2-3; D gene unclear. Germline lookup yields CDR1 SGHVS and CDR2 FNYEAQ. V lost 5 bases to trimming and J lost 7 bases, with 19 bases between them. CDR3 length equals 15 residues. The CDR3 here is CASSPRELGSYTQYF. In DNA form, the CDR3 reads TGTGCCAGCAGCCCGAGAGAGCTGGGGTCTTATACGCAGTATTTT.

This clone was observed a few times. This chain joins TRBV2 and TRBJ2-3, with 9 bases identical to TRBD2. The CDR3 has 15 amino acids. From germline, CDR1 is SNHLY and CDR2 FYNNEI. The CDR3, as DNA: TGTTCCTCGACTCCCGGGACTAGCAGGACAGATACGCAGTATTTT. It translates to CSSTPGTSRTDTQYF.

The rearrangement links TRBV25-1 to TRBJ2-1; D is unclear. Germline V gene data show CDR1 as MGHDK and CDR2 as SYGVNS. The length of the CDR3 is 12 residues. Trimming took off 4 bases at V and 6 bases at J, with 7 bases between the two ends. The CDR3 coding sequence is TGTGCCAGCAGTGGGGTCACCAATGAGCAGTTCTTC. This codes for CASSGVTNEQFF.

This clone was detected only a few times. The chain is built from TRBV4-3 and TRBJ2-4; perhaps TRBD2 as D (5 bases). V lost 1 base, J lost 8 bases, and 15 bases lay in between. The CDR3 sequence is 15 residues long. The germline V gene encodes CDR1 LGHNA and CDR2 YSLEER. This chain's CDR3 is CASSQGGSDADIQYF. CDR3 sequence (DNA): TGCGCCAGCAGCCAAGGAGGGTCGGACGCGGACATTCAGTACTTC.

The sample holds a few counts of this clone. The genes are TRBV6-1 and TRBJ1-5, with a tentative D call TRBD1 (6 bases). Germline assignment: CDR1 MNHNS and CDR2 SASEGT. The V end was cut by 4 bases, the J end by 1 base, with 17 bases between. The CDR3 loop spans 17 amino acids. The DNA for the CDR3 is TGTGCCAGCAGTGGGGGGGGCAGGGGCGTGAGCAATCAGCCCCAGCATTTT. Translated: CASSGGGRGVSNQPQHF.

V gene TRBV29-1 combines with J gene TRBJ2-7, with TRBD2 as a possible D gene (7 bases). Germline CDR1 reads SQVTM; CDR2 reads ANQGSEA. The ends were cut back, 6 bases at V and 3 bases at J, with 15 bases in the middle. The CDR3 has 13 residues. CDR3 residues: CSVIGGDGYEQYF. CDR3 coding DNA: TGCAGCGTGATAGGGGGGGACGGCTACGAGCAGTACTTC.

The V gene is TRBV29-1, the J gene TRBJ2-5; 9 bases align to TRBD1. The J call could be wrong; TRBJ2-7 is a better fit for the DNA end. The germline CDR1 and CDR2 sequences are SQVTM and ANQGSEA. The CDR3 length is 14 residues. The CDR3 DNA is TGCAGCGTTGAAGATCCGGGACAGGGCCACGAGCAGTACTTC. Protein sequence: CSVEDPGQGHEQYF.

The CDR3 DNA reads as TGTGCCAGCAGCTTAAGTTTAATCGGTTTCACCGGGGAGCTGTTTTTT. Protein product: CASSLSLIGFTGELFF. The J gene is TRBJ2-2, the V gene TRBV7-8, with D unclear. The length of the CDR3 is 16 residues. The germline V and J ends were trimmed by 2 bases and 4 bases, with 14 bases remaining between them. Germline V gene sequence: CDR1 SGHVS, CDR2 FQNEAQ.

The V and J genes are TRBV7-6 and TRBJ2-5; D is perhaps TRBD2 (6 bases). Germline V gene lookup returns CDR1 SGHVS and CDR2 FNYEAQ. V was shortened by 1 base and J by 5 bases, with 20 bases between the two germline ends. This CDR3 has 17 amino acids. CDR3 protein: CASSLVPLGDREETQYF. The CDR3 DNA follows: TGTGCCAGCAGCTTAGTTCCGTTGGGGGACCGGGAGGAGACCCAGTACTTC.

This clone has more than one count but fewer than ten. The chain links TRBV27 to TRBJ2-3, with D perhaps TRBD2 (5 bases). V was clipped by 4 bases and J by 0 bases, with 8 bases between them. Germline assignment: CDR1 MNHEY and CDR2 SMNVEV (reference sequence). The CDR3 has 14 residues. The DNA of the CDR3 is TGTGCCAGCAGTTCCTGGACTAGCACAGATACGCAGTATTTT. This sequence encodes CASSSWTSTDTQYF.